A single sample gave rise to the 14 T cell receptor beta chains below, sequenced in a study of CD8 T cells in ankylosing spondylitis. Study results and caveats: It appeared that ankylosing spondylitis blood was characterized by a TCR beta motif of roughly 8 highly homologous variants.

These receptors' targets are unknown. TCRdb analysed the 5' RACE reads with MiXCR anew, one entry per CDR3 protein. The repertoire holds 750,000 to 850,000 distinct CDR3 sequences, 12% seen once, with more than 0.5% in the top ten. The sequenced sample consisted of blood, either unsorted or a sorted T cell fraction (not recorded which). The receptors derive from a male donor with ankylosing spondylitis.

The CDR3 nucleotides are TGCAGCGCCTCCGGGGGGACAGGGGGCAATCAGCCCCAGCATTTT. Its translation is CSASGGTGGNQPQHF. The chain links TRBV29-1 to TRBJ1-5; 10 positions match TRBD1. Per germline, CDR1 SQVTM and CDR2 ANQGSEA. With 7 bases clipped from V and 2 bases from J, the junction kept 8 bases outside the gene matches. CDR3 length: 15 amino acids.

This clonotype was detected a few times. The chain joins TRBV6-1 to TRBJ2-6; a weak D match, TRBD1 (5 bases). Germline values: CDR1 MNHNS, CDR2 SASEGT. V shed 6 bases and J shed 3 bases, with 15 bases lying between them. This CDR3 region has 16 residues. The CDR3 sequence: CASSRSRGGGANVLTF. The CDR3 nucleotides are TGTGCCAGCAGCCGCTCAAGGGGCGGTGGGGCCAACGTCCTGACTTTC.

Only a few counts were recorded for this clonotype. The rearrangement links TRBV5-1 to TRBJ2-5; 10 bases agree with TRBD1. The CDR3 extends over 14 amino acids. The trim removed 4 bases at V and 3 bases at J, leaving 3 bases unmatched. CDR1 SGHRS and CDR2 YFSETQ come from the germline V gene. The DNA of the CDR3 is TGCGCCAGCAGCGTCGGGACAGGGGAAGAGACCCAGTACTTC. Its protein product is CASSVGTGEETQYF.

In its sample, this clonotype was seen a few times. The genes are TRBV5-5 and TRBJ1-2, with no clear D. CDR3 size: 15 residues. Looked up from germline, CDR1 is SGHKS and CDR2 is YYEKEE (reference sequence). The V end lost 4 bases, the J end lost 3 bases, and 16 bases lay between the germline ends. CDR3: CASSRVGGRDYGYTF. DNA for the CDR3: TGTGCCAGCAGCCGGGTCGGAGGGAGAGACTATGGCTACACCTTC. Looking up the rest from reference TRBV5-5 and TRBJ1-2 gives the full variable domain: DAGVTQSPTHLIKTRGQQVTLRCSPISGHKSVSWYQQVLGQGPQFIFQYYEKEERGRGNFPDRFSARQFPNYSSELNVNALLLGDSALYLCASSRVGGRDYGYTFGSGTRLTVV.

This clonotype was picked up a small number of times. This chain joins TRBV20-1 and TRBJ1-5; D unclear. Trimming took off 6 bases at V and 4 bases at J, with 13 bases between the two ends. Germline lookup yields CDR1 DFQATT and CDR2 SNEGSKA (reference sequence). The length of the CDR3 is 13 residues. Here the CDR3 DNA reads TGCAGTGCCAACGACCATAGAAATCAGCCCCAGCATTTT. Its translation is CSANDHRNQPQHF.

This chain connects TRBV20-1 to TRBJ2-2, with unresolved D. CDR3 length equals 14 residues. Trimming removed 3 bases from V and 2 bases from J, with 10 bases in between. Per germline, CDR1 DFQATT and CDR2 SNEGSKA (reference sequence). CDR3 nucleotides: TGCAGTGCTAGTAACGCGGACAACACCGGGGAGCTGTTTTTT. It codes for CSASNADNTGELFF.

The table lists this clonotype with a few counts. The V and J genes are TRBV5-1 and TRBJ2-1, with 13 nucleotides matching TRBD2. From germline, CDR1 is SGHRS and CDR2 YFSETQ. Unmatched junction bases numbered 4, after V lost 0 bases and J lost 4 bases. CDR3 length: 17 amino acids. The CDR3 is CASSLAVGLAGYNEQFF. In nucleotides, the CDR3 is TGCGCCAGCAGCTTGGCTGTGGGACTAGCGGGGTACAATGAGCAGTTCTTC. Combining the CDR3 with reference TRBV5-1 and TRBJ2-1 gives the whole variable domain KAGVTQTPRYLIKTRGQQVTLSCSPISGHRSVSWYQQTPGQGLQFLFEYFSETQRNKGNFPGRFSGRQFSNSRSEMNVSTLELGDSALYLCASSLAVGLAGYNEQFFGPGTRLTVL.

This clonotype was counted between two and nine times. The V gene is TRBV11-1, the J gene TRBJ2-1; 9 positions match TRBD1. CDR1 SGHAT and CDR2 FQDESV come from the germline V gene (reference sequence). This CDR3 comprises 18 residues. V shed 1 base and J 0 bases; nucleotides not matched to a gene: 7. The CDR3, as DNA: TGTGCCAGCAGCTTAGTTCGGACAGGGGAAGACTCCTACAATGAGCAGTTCTTC. It codes for CASSLVRTGEDSYNEQFF. Filled out from reference TRBV11-1 and TRBJ2-1, the complete variable domain reads EAEVAQSPRYKITEKSQAVAFWCDPISGHATLYWYRQILGQGPELLVQFQDESVVDDSQLPKDRFSAERLKGVDSTLKIQPAELGDSAMYLCASSLVRTGEDSYNEQFFGPGTRLTVL.

The table lists this clonotype with a few counts. The CDR3: CASSGGTSNEEQFF. CDR3 coding DNA: TGCGCCAGCAGCGGGGGGACTAGTAATGAAGAGCAGTTCTTC. V usage is TRBV5-1 and J usage is TRBJ2-1; 8 bases agree with TRBD2. The CDR3 covers 14 residues. V was pared by 4 bases and J by 10 bases, with 10 bases of the junction left unmatched. Germline loops: CDR1 SGHRS, CDR2 YFSETQ.

This clonotype was observed a few times. The V gene is TRBV20-1, the J gene TRBJ2-5; no clear D. CDR1 is DFQATT, CDR2 SNEGSKA, per germline (reference sequence). The length of the CDR3 is 13 residues. V lost 2 bases to trimming and J lost 1 base, with 8 bases between them. In DNA, the CDR3 is TGCAGTGCTAGACGCGCCCCCCAAGAGACCCAGTACTTC. It encodes CSARRAPQETQYF.

In this sample, this clonotype turned up many times. J is TRBJ2-1 and V is TRBV20-1, with D perhaps TRBD1 (6 bases). The germline gives CDR1 DFQATT, CDR2 SNEGSKA (reference sequence). V was pared by 2 bases and J by 1 base, with 9 bases between. The CDR3 contains 14 residues. DNA for the CDR3: TGCAGTGCTAGAAGAGGGGGTTCCTACAATGAGCAGTTCTTC. Its protein is CSARRGGSYNEQFF.

The chain recombines TRBV7-3 with TRBJ2-5; D might be TRBD2 (5 bases). The CDR3 has 15 amino acids. Germline values: CDR1 SGHTA, CDR2 FQGTGA. The V end lost 5 bases, the J end lost 4 bases, and 17 bases lay between the germline ends. DNA of the CDR3: TGTGCCAGCAGCCCCGGGGATCCTGCGGGAGAGACCCAGTACTTC. Protein sequence: CASSPGDPAGETQYF.

The rearrangement uses TRBV6-2 or TRBV6-3 and TRBJ2-5; TRBD1 agrees at 7 bases. Trimming cost V 4 bases and J 1 base; bases outside gene matches: 3. The germline gives CDR1 MNHEY, CDR2 SVGEGT. This CDR3 has 14 amino acids. This CDR3 is CASSSRGPQETQYF. CDR3 DNA sequence: TGTGCCAGCAGTTCGAGGGGGCCCCAAGAGACCCAGTACTTC.

This clonotype was seen many times. The V and J genes are TRBV20-1 and TRBJ1-5; no clear D. Germline assignment: CDR1 DFQATT and CDR2 SNEGSKA (reference sequence). This CDR3 has 14 amino acids. Trimming pared 6 bases from V and 2 bases from J, leaving 14 bases between. CDR3 sequence reads: CSAHSPARNQPQHF. In nucleotides, the CDR3 is TGCAGTGCGCATAGCCCGGCACGCAATCAGCCCCAGCATTTT.